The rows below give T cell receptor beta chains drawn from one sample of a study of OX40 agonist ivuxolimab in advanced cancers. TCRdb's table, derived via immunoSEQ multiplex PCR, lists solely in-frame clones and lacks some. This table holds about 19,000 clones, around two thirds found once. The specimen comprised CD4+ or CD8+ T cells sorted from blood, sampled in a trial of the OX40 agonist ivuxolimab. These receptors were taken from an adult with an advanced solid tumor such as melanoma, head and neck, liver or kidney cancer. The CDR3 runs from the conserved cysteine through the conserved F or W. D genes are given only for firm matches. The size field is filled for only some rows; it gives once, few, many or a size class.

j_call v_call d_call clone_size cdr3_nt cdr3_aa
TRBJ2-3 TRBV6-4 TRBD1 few TGTGCCAGCAGTGACGGGACAGGGGGCACAGATACGCAGTATTTT CASSDGTGGTDTQYF
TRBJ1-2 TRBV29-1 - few TGCAGCGCCGAGGGGGGGTTTTATGGCTACACCTTC CSAEGGFYGYTF
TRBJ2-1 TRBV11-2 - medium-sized TGTGCCAGCAGCTTACTAGTGCTAAGCTCCTACAATGAGCAGTTCTTC CASSLLVLSSYNEQFF
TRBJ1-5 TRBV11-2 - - TGTGCCAGCAGCTTAGACGGAGGTGATCAGCCCCAGCATTTT CASSLDGGDQPQHF
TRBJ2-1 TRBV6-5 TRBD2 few TGTGCCAGCAGCCCCGCTAGCGGGTCCTACAATGAGCAGTTCTTC CASSPASGSYNEQFF
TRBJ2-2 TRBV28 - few TGTGCCAGCACCATGACGGACACCGGGGAGCTGTTTTTT CASTMTDTGELFF
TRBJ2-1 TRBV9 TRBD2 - TGTGCCAGCAGCGTAGCCCCGACTAGCGGGAAATACAATGAGCAGTTCTTC CASSVAPTSGKYNEQFF
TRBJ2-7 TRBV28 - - TGTGCCGGAAGTAGGGGCTACGAGCAGTACTTC CAGSRGYEQYF
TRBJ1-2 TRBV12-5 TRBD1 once TGTGCTAGTGGCCTGAACATGGACAGGGCTAACTATGGCTACACCTTC CASGLNMDRANYGYTF
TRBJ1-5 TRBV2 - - TGTGCCAGCAGTGCTACAGCTAGCAATCAGCCCCAGCATTTT CASSATASNQPQHF
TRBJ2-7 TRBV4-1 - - TGCGCCAGCAGCCAAGAACTTGATTTCTCCTACGAGCAGTACTTC CASSQELDFSYEQYF
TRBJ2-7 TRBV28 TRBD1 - TGTGCCAGCAGGGACAGGGTAGGGTACGAGCAGTACTTC CASRDRVGYEQYF
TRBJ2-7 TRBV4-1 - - TGCGCCAGCAGCTACGGGGGTTCCTACGAGCAGTACTTC CASSYGGSYEQYF
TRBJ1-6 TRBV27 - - TGTGCCAGCAGTTTATGGGCCAATTCACCCCTCCACTTT CASSLWANSPLHF
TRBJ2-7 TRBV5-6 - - TGTGCCAGCAGCTTGGCCCCCGGGGACGAGCAGTACTTC CASSLAPGDEQYF
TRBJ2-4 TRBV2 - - TGTGCCAGCCGAGGGAGGCAGGCCGAAAACATTCAGTACTTC CASRGRQAENIQYF